These T cell receptor beta chains were read from a single sample in a study of T cell responses to AZD1222 COVID-19 vaccine. The table came from immunoSEQ multiplex PCR; TCRdb's copy has only in-frame clones and leaves some out. Among 90,000 to 110,000 clones listed, 88% were seen once. Source: peripheral blood, taken on day 0 of AZD1222 vaccination. Source of these receptors: an adult in good health. Both conserved end residues are part of each CDR3. The D gene is left open where the match is weak. Not every row has a clone size; where given, it reads once, few, many or a size class.

TRBD2	TRBV23-1	TRBJ2-2	NA	TGCGCCAGCCACGACAATATGGGGACTAGCGGGAGTAGAACCGGGGAGCTGTTTTTT	CASHDNMGTSGSRTGELFF
NA	TRBV10-3	TRBJ1-1	NA	TGTGCCATTCAGGCGTCGAACACTGAAGCTTTCTTT	CAIQASNTEAFF
NA	TRBV18	TRBJ2-5	NA	TGTGCCAGCTCAGCTGCCGGGACGGCCCAAGAGACCCAGTACTTC	CASSAAGTAQETQYF
NA	TRBV11-3	TRBJ2-5	NA	TGTGCCAGCAGCCCAGGTGGCAGGGAAGAGACCCAGTACTTC	CASSPGGREETQYF
TRBD1	TRBV4-2	TRBJ1-3	NA	TGTGCCAGCAGCCCGAGAGGGGGACAGGGGTCTGGAAACACCATATATTTT	CASSPRGGQGSGNTIYF
NA	TRBV11-1	TRBJ1-1	NA	TGTGCCAGCAGCGCCGTGGACAGCTGGAATGAAGCTTTCTTT	CASSAVDSWNEAFF
TRBD1	TRBV2	TRBJ2-7	NA	TGTGCCAGCACCGGGACAGGGCCCTACGAGCAGTACTTC	CASTGTGPYEQYF
TRBD1	TRBV5-8	TRBJ2-1	NA	TGTGCCATCAGTCGTCAGGGGGCTTCCTACAATGAGCAGTTCTTC	CAISRQGASYNEQFF
NA	TRBV3-1/TRBV3-2	TRBJ1-2	NA	TGTGCCAGCAGCCAAGATCGAGGGGTTGGCTACACCTTC	CASSQDRGVGYTF
NA	TRBV21-1	TRBJ2-3	NA	TGTGCCAGCAGCGCCTGCTGGGGGTCCCGCACAGATACGCAGTATTTT	CASSACWGSRTDTQYF
NA	TRBV7-9	TRBJ2-1	NA	TGTGCCAGCAGCTTAGGGCTAGCCTCCCTGAATGAGCAGTTCTTC	CASSLGLASLNEQFF
TRBD2	TRBV5-1	TRBJ2-7	NA	TGCGCCAGCAGCTTGAGCGGCGGGAGCTACGAGCAGTACTTC	CASSLSGGSYEQYF
NA	TRBV29-1	TRBJ1-1	NA	TGCAGCGTTTATGTAGGGAGGACAGAAGCTTTCTTT	CSVYVGRTEAFF
NA	TRBV6-5	TRBJ1-1	NA	TGTGCCAGCAGGGGGGCTGAAGCTTTCTTT	CASRGAEAFF
NA	TRBV28	TRBJ1-2	NA	TGTGCCGTCGGACAGCCCTATGGCTACACCTTC	CAVGQPYGYTF
NA	TRBV9	TRBJ2-2	NA	TGTGCCAGCAGCGTAGAGAGTTCCGGGGAGCTGTTTTTT	CASSVESSGELFF
TRBD1	TRBV11-2	TRBJ2-3	NA	TGTGCCAGCAGCTTAAGGCCGACAGGGGGCGTAGATACGCAGTATTTT	CASSLRPTGGVDTQYF
NA	TRBV10-3	TRBJ2-3	NA	TGTGCCACCATAGAGGGTCTGGGGCGGACAGATACGCAGTATTTT	CATIEGLGRTDTQYF
NA	TRBV18	TRBJ2-7	few	TGTGCCAGCTCACCACAAGACGAGCAGTACTTC	CASSPQDEQYF
NA	TRBV18	TRBJ1-2	NA	TGTGCCAGCTCACCCGACGGGCAGGGTCGGTATGGCTACACCTTC	CASSPDGQGRYGYTF
NA	TRBV3-1/TRBV3-2	TRBJ2-6	few	TGTGCCACAGGGGCTGGGGCCAACGTCCTGACTTTC	CATGAGANVLTF
NA	TRBV20-1	TRBJ1-2	NA	TGCAGTGCTAGTGGTGGCGCAGCCGACTACACCTTC	CSASGGAADYTF
NA	TRBV7-3	TRBJ1-5	NA	TGTGCCAGCAGCTTATTGGGGGGCGCGCAGCCCCAGCATTTT	CASSLLGGAQPQHF
NA	TRBV28	TRBJ2-3	NA	TGTGCCAGCAGTTTTGGGGTAGGGAAGAAAGGGCAGTATTTT	CASSFGVGKKGQYF
TRBD2	TRBV7-6	TRBJ2-2	NA	TGTGCCAGCAGCTTAACTAGCGGAGCGAACACCGGGGAGCTGTTTTTT	CASSLTSGANTGELFF
NA	TRBV28	TRBJ2-7	NA	TGTGCCAGCAGTTCAGGGATCTACGAGCAGTACTTC	CASSSGIYEQYF
NA	TRBV6-5	TRBJ1-5	NA	TGTGCCAGCAGCCTTGACGCAGCGGGGCCCCAGCATTTT	CASSLDAAGPQHF
TRBD2	TRBV19	TRBJ2-7	NA	TGTGCCAGTAGGCTCACTAGCGGGAGATACGAGCAGTACTTC	CASRLTSGRYEQYF
NA	TRBV3-1/TRBV3-2	TRBJ2-7	NA	TGTGCCAGCAGCCAAGGGGCGAGGGCCTACGAGCAGTACTTC	CASSQGARAYEQYF
TRBD1	TRBV7-6	TRBJ1-1	NA	TGTGCCAGCAGCTCGACGGGACAGGGTAACACTGAAGCTTTCTTT	CASSSTGQGNTEAFF
NA	TRBV28	TRBJ2-7	NA	TGTGCCAGCAGTTCGGTAAGGGGTCTGTACTTC	CASSSVRGLYF
NA	TRBV19	TRBJ1-6	NA	TGTGCCAGTAGAAGACAGGTTAGCTCCTATAATTCACCCCTCCACTTT	CASRRQVSSYNSPLHF
NA	TRBV28	TRBJ1-1	NA	TGTGCCAGCAGAGGGACGCCGGTGGGGGCTGAAGCTTTCTTT	CASRGTPVGAEAFF
NA	TRBV19	TRBJ1-5	NA	TGTGCCAGTAGCAGGGGCCCCAATAGCAATCAGCCCCAGCATTTT	CASSRGPNSNQPQHF
TRBD2	TRBV9	TRBJ2-1	NA	TGTGCCAGCAGCGTAGAGGCGGGAGTATTCAATGAGCAGTTCTTC	CASSVEAGVFNEQFF
NA	TRBV6-4	TRBJ1-2	NA	TGTGCCAGCAGTGACTCCTATGGCTACACCTTC	CASSDSYGYTF